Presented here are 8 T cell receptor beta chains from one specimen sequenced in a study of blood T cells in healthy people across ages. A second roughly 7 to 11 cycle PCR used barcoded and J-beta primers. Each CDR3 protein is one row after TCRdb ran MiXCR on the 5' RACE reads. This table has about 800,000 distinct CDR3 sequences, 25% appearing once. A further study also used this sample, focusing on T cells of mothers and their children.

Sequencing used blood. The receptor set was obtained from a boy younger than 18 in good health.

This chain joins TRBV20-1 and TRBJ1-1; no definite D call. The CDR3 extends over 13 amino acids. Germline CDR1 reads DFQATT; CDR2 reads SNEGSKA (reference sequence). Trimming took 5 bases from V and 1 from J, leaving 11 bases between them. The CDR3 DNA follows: TGCAGTGCTCAGGTACCCGGGAACACTGAAGCTTTCTTT. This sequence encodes CSAQVPGNTEAFF.

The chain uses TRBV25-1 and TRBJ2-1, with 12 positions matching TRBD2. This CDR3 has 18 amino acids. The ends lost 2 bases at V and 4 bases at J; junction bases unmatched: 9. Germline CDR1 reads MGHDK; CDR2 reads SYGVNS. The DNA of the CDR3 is TGTGCCAGCAGTGAAGTAGTGTCGACTAGCGGGAGTTACAATGAGCAGTTCTTC. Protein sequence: CASSEVVSTSGSYNEQFF.

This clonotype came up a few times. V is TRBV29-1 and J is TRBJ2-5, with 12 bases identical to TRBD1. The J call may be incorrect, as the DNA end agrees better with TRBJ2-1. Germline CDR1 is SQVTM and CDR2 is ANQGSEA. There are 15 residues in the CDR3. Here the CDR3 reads CSVGTGGVVDNEQFF. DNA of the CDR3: TGCAGCGTCGGGACAGGGGGCGTCGTTGACAATGAGCAGTTCTTC.

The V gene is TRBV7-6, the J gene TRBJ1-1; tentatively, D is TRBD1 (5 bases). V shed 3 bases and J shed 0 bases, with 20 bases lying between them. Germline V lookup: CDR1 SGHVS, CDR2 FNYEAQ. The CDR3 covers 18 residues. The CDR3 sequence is CASSLDGGKVHMNTEAFF. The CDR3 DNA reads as TGTGCCAGCAGCTTGGATGGGGGGAAGGTCCACATGAACACTGAAGCTTTCTTT.

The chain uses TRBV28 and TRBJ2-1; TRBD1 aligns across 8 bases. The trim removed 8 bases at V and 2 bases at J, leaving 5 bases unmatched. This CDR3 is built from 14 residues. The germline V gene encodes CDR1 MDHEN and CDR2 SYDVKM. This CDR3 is CASDPGGAYNEQFF. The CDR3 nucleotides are TGTGCCAGCGACCCAGGGGGCGCCTACAATGAGCAGTTCTTC.

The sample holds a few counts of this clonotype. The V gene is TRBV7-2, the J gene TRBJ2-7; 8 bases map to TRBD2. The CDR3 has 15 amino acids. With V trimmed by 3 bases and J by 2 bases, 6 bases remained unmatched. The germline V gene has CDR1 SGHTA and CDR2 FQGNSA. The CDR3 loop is CASSFWAGGAYEQYF. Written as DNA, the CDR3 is TGTGCCAGCAGCTTTTGGGCGGGAGGAGCCTACGAGCAGTACTTC.

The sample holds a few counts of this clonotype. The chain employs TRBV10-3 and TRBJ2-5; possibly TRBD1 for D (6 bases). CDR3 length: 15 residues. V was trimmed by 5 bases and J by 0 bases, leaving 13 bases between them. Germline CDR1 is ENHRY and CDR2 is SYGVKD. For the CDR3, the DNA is TGTGCCATCAGTCAGGACAGTCCATACCAAGAGACCCAGTACTTC. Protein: CAISQDSPYQETQYF.

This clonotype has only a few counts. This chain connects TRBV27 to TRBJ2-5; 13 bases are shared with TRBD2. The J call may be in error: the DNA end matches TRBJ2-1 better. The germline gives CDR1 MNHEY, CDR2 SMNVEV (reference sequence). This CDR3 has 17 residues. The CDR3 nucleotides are TGTGCCAGCAGTTCCTACGGGACTAGCGGGATCTACAATGAGCAGTTCTTC. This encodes CASSSYGTSGIYNEQFF.